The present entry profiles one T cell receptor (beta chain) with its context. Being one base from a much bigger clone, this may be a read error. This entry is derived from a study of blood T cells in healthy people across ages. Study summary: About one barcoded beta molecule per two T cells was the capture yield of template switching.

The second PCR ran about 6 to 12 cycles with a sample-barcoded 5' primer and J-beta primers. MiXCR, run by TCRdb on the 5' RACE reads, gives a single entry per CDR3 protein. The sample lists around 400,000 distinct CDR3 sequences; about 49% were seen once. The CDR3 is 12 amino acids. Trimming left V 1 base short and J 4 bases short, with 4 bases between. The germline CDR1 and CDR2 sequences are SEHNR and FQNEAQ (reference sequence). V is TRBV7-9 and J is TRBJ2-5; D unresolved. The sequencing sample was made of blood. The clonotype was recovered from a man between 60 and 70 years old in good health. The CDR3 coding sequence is TGTGCCAGCAGCTTAGTCACAGAGACCCAGTACTTC. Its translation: CASSLVTETQYF.